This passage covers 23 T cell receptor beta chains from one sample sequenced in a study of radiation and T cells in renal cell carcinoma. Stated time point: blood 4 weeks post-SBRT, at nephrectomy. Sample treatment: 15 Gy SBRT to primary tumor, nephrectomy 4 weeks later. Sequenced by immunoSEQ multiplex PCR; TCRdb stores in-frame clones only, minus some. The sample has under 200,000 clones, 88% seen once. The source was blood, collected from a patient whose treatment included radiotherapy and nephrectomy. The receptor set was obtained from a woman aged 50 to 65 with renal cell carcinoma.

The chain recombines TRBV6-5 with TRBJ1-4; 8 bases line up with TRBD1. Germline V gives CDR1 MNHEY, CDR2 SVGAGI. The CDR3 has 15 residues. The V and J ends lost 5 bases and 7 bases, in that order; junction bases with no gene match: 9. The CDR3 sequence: CASSRMTGEGEKLFF. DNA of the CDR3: TGTGCCAGCAGTCGAATGACAGGGGAAGGTGAAAAACTGTTTTTT.

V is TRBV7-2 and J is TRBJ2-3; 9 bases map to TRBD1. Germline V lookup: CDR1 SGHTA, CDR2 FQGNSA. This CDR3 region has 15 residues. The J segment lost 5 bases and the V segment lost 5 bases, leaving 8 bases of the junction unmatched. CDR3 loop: CASSLGTGRKDTQYF. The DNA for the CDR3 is TGTGCCAGCAGCCTGGGGACAGGGAGAAAAGATACGCAGTATTTT.

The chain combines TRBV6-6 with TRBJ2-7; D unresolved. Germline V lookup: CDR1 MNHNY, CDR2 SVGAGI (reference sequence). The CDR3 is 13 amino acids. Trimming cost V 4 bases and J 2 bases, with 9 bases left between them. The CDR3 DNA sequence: TGTGCCAGCAGTTTAAAGGGAACCTACGAGCAGTACTTC. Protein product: CASSLKGTYEQYF.

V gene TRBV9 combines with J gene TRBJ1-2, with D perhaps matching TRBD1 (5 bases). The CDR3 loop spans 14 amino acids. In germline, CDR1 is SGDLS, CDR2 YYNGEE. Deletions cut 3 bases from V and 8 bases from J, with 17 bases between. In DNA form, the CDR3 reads TGTGCCAGCAGCGAATCTGGGCCGGGACGAGGCTACACCTTC. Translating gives CASSESGPGRGYTF.

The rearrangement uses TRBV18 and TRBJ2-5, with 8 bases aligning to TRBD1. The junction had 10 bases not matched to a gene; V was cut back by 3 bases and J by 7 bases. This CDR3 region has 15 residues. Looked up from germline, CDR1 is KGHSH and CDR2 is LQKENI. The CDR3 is CASSPPGQVQLTQYF. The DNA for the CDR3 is TGTGCCAGCTCACCCCCGGGACAGGTCCAATTGACCCAGTACTTC.

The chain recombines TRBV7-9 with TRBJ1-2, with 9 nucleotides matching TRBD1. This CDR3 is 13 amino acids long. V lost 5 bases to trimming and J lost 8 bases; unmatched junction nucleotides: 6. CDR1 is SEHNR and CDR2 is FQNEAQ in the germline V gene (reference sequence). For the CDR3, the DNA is TGTGCCAGCAGCCGCGGACAGGGGACCGGCTACACCTTC. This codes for CASSRGQGTGYTF. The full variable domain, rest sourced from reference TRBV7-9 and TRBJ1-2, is DTGVSQNPRHKITKRGQNVTFRCDPISEHNRLYWYRQTLGQGPEFLTYFQNEAQLEKSRLLSDRFSAERPKGSFSTLEIQRTEQGDSAMYLCASSRGQGTGYTFGSGTRLTVV.

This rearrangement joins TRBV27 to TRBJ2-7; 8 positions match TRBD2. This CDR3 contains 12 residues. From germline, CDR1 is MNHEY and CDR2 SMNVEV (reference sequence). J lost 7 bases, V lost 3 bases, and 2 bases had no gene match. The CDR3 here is CASSFPGGEQYF. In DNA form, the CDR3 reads TGTGCCAGCAGTTTTCCGGGAGGGGAGCAGTACTTC.

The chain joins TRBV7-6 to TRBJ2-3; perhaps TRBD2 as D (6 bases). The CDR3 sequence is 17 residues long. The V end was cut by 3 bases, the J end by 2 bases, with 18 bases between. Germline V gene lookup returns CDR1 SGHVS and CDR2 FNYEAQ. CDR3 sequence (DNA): TGTGCCAGCAGCTTGACCCTTCTCGGCGGGGCCACAGATACGCAGTATTTT. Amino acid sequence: CASSLTLLGGATDTQYF.

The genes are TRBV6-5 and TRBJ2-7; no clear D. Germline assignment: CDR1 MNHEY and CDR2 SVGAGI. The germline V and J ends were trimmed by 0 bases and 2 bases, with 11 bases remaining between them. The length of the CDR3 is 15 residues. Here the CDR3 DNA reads TGTGCCAGCAGTTACTCCTCCGGGCCAACCTACGAGCAGTACTTC. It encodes CASSYSSGPTYEQYF.

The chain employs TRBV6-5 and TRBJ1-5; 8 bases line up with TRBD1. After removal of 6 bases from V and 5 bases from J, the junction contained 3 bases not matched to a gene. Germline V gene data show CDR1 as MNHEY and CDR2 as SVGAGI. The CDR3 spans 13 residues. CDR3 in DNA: TGTGCCAGCAGGGGGACAGGCGATCAGCCCCAGCATTTT. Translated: CASRGTGDQPQHF.

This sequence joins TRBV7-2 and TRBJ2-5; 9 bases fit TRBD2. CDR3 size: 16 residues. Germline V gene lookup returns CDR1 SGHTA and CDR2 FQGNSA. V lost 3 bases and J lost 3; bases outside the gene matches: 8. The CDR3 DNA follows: TGTGCCAGCAGCTTTTCAGGCGGGGGGGTAAAAGAGACCCAGTACTTC. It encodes CASSFSGGGVKETQYF.

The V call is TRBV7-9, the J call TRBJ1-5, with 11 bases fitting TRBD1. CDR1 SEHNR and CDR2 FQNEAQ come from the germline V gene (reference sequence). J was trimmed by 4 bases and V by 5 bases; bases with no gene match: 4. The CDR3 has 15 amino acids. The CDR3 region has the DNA TGTGCCAGCAGCCCCGGGACAGGGGGAAATCAGCCCCAGCATTTT. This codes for CASSPGTGGNQPQHF.

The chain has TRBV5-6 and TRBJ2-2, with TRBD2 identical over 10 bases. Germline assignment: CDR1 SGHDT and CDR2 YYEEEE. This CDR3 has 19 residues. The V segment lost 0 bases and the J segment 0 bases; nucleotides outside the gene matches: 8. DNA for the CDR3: TGTGCCAGCAGCTTGGTCGGGCTAGCGGGGGCCGCGAACACCGGGGAGCTGTTTTTT. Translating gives CASSLVGLAGAANTGELFF.

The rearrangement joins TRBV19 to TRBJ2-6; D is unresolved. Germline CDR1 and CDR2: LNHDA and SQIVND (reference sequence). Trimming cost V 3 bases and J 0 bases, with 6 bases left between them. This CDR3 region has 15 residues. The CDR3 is CASSMVSSGANVLTF. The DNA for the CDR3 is TGTGCCAGTAGTATGGTCAGCTCTGGGGCCAACGTCCTGACTTTC.

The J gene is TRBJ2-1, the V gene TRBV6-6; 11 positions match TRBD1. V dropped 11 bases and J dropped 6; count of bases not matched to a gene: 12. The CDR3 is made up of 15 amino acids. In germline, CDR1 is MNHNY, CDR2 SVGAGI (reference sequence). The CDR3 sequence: CASRPPGQGGNEQFF. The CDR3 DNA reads TGTGCCTCCCGACCCCCGGGACAGGGGGGCAATGAGCAGTTCTTC.

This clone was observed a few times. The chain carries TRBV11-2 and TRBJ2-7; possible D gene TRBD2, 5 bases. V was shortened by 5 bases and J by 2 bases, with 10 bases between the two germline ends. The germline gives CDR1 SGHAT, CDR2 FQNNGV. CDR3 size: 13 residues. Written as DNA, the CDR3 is TGTGCCAGCAGCGTGACGGGGACCTACGAGCAGTACTTC. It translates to CASSVTGTYEQYF.

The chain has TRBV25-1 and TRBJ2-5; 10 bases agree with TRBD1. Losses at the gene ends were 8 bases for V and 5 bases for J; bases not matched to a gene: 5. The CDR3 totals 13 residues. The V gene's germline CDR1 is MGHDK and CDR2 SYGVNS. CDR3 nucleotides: TGTGCCAGCCGAGGGACAGGGGTGGAGACCCAGTACTTC. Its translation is CASRGTGVETQYF.

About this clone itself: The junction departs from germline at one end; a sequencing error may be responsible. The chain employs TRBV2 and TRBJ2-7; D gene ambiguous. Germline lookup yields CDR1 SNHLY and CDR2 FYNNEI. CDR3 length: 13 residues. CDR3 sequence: CASRTGLTYERYF. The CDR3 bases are TGTGCCAGCAGAACGGGTCTCACCTACGAGCGGTACTTC.

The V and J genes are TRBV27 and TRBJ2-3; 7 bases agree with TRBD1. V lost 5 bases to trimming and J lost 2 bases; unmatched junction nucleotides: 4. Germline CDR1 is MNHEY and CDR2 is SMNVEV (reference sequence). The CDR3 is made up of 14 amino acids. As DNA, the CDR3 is TGTGCCAGCAGTCCAGACAGGGCCACAGATACGCAGTATTTT. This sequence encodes CASSPDRATDTQYF.

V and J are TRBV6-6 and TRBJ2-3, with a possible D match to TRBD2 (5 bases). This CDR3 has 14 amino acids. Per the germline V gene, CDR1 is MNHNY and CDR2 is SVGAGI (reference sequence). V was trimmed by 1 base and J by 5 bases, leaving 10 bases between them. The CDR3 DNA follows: TGTGCCAGCAGTTACTTTGACCGGGGAGATACGCAGTATTTT. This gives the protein CASSYFDRGDTQYF.

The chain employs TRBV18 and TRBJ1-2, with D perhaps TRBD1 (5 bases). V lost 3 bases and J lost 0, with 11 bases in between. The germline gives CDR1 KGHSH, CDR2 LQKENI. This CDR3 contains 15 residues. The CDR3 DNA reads TGTGCCAGCTCACCCAGGACATCGGCTAACTATGGCTACACCTTC. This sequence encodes CASSPRTSANYGYTF.

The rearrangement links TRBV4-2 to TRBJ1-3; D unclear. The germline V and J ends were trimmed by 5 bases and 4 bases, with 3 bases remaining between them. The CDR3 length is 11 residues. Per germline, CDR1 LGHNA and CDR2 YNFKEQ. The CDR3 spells CASSRGNTIYF. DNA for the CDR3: TGTGCCAGCAGCAGGGGAAACACCATATATTTT.

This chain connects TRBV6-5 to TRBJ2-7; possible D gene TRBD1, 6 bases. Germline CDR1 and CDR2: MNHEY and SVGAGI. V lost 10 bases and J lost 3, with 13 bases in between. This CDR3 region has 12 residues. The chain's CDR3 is CATGTLYYEQYF. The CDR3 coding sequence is TGTGCCACCGGGACATTATACTACGAGCAGTACTTC.